This T cell receptor (beta chain) is drawn from a study of Graves' ophthalmopathy and Graves' hyperthyroidism. The CDR3 covers 16 residues. Looked up from germline, CDR1 is SNHLY and CDR2 is FYNNEI. With 8 bases removed from V and 3 bases from J, the gap between germline ends came to 23 bases. RNA transcripts were the template, and TCR beta CDR3 regions were amplified from them. Second-round multiplex PCR came after a first-round RT-PCR that employed HTBI primers. Each CDR3 protein is one row after TCRdb ran MiXCR on the multiplex PCR reads. Here the sample spans 650,000 to 800,000 distinct CDR3 sequences, 35% to 45% being singletons. This clonotype has more than one count but fewer than ten.

The specimen was peripheral blood. The chain is built from TRBV2 and TRBJ2-7; D gene unclear. The receptor comes from an adult man with Graves' ophthalmopathy. The CDR3 DNA is TGTGCCAGCGGTGGAGTTGATACCCTGCTACTCTACGAGCAGTACTTC. As protein: CASGGVDTLLLYEQYF.